This T cell receptor beta chain comes out of a study of beta chain features in type 1 diabetes. Study results and limitations: Shorter TCRB CDR3s, moderately but significantly so, marked every one of the four CD4+ subsets in Type 1 diabetes patients. In comparison with healthy donors, patients had naive, central memory and Treg TCRB repertoires that appeared more similar. Shorter templates might be favored by PCR, equally in patients and controls.

The authors reverse transcribed all of the isolated RNA, so sequencing captured expressed TCRB transcripts. Naive, central memory and regulatory T cell samples averaged roughly 3.7 million reads. Assay: immunoSEQ multiplex PCR; the TCRdb copy retains only in-frame clones and omits some. This table has roughly 150,000 clones, about a tenth appearing once. There was one heparinised blood draw per donor, averaging around 120 mL. Germline V gene lookup returns CDR1 SGHNT and CDR2 YYREEE (reference sequence). The ends lost 0 bases at V and 1 base at J; junction bases unmatched: 0. This CDR3 region has 14 residues. Concerning this clone itself: Its specificity is not known.

V gene TRBV5-4 combines with J gene TRBJ1-1, with 7 positions matching TRBD1. This receptor was taken from a man aged 25-45 years with type 1 diabetes. Sequences were obtained from central memory CD4+ T cells from blood. The CDR3: CASSLDRGNTEAFF. CDR3 in DNA: TGTGCCAGCAGCTTGGACAGGGGGAACACTGAAGCTTTCTTT.